The 24 T cell receptor beta chains presented below share a single source sample, sequenced in a study of CD8+ T cells in alopecia areata. Reverse transcription of extracted RNA yielded cDNA, which provided the sequencing template. Clones were read by immunoSEQ multiplex PCR, and TCRdb kept only the in-frame ones, dropping some. The sample yields about 140,000 clones, roughly 60% seen once. The sequenced material came from CD4+ T cells sorted from blood. Receptors originate from a human donor in good health.

This clone has a handful of counts. The chain uses TRBV6-5 and TRBJ1-3; D gene ambiguous. The CDR3 is made up of 13 amino acids. Germline-derived CDR1 and CDR2 are MNHEY and SVGAGI. Trimming stripped 8 bases from V and 2 bases from J, with 10 bases between. CDR3: CASLDGTGNTIYF. In DNA form, the CDR3 reads TGTGCCAGCCTCGACGGGACTGGAAACACCATATATTTT.

The chain recombines TRBV2 with TRBJ1-5, with unresolved D. The CDR3 has 15 amino acids. CDR1 is SNHLY, CDR2 FYNNEI, per germline. The germline V and J ends were trimmed by 3 bases and 2 bases, with 11 bases remaining between them. DNA for the CDR3: TGTGCCAGCAGTGATGCGGGCTTCGGCAATCAGCCCCAGCATTTT. Protein: CASSDAGFGNQPQHF. The variable domain in full, with the rest retrieved from reference TRBV2 and TRBJ1-5, is EPEVTQTPSHQVTQMGQEVILRCVPISNHLYFYWYRQILGQKVEFLVSFYNNEISEKSEIFDDQFSVERPDGSNFTLKIRSTKLEDSAMYFCASSDAGFGNQPQHFGDGTRLSIL.

The chain joins TRBV25-1 to TRBJ2-3; 9 bases are shared with TRBD1. V trimming: 8 bases; J trimming: 1 base; junction bases outside the gene matches: 4. The CDR3 covers 14 residues. CDR1 and CDR2 from the germline V gene are MGHDK and SYGVNS. The CDR3 DNA reads TGTGCCAGCTTAAGACAGGGGGGCACAGATACGCAGTATTTT. Protein product: CASLRQGGTDTQYF.

The rearrangement joins TRBV6-6 to TRBJ1-1, with D unclear. CDR3 size: 14 residues. In germline, CDR1 is MNHNY, CDR2 SVGAGI (reference sequence). Trimming removed 6 bases at V and 1 base at J, with 12 bases between. CDR3 nucleotides: TGTGCCAGCAGGGAACCCTCGGGGAACACTGAAGCTTTCTTT. Protein sequence: CASREPSGNTEAFF.

The chain combines TRBV4-1 with TRBJ1-2, with a weak D call TRBD1 (6 bases). The CDR3 length is 14 residues. Between the trimmed V and J ends, which lost 4 bases and 1 base, there was a span of 10 bases. Looked up from germline, CDR1 is MGHRA and CDR2 is YSYEKL. CDR3 DNA: TGCGCCAGCAGCCGCTTACAGGGTAACTATGGCTACACCTTC. This gives the protein CASSRLQGNYGYTF.

This clone was detected only a few times. The CDR3 DNA sequence: TGTGCCTGGAGGTACAGGTCCGGGTTGGCTGAAGCTTTCTTT. Translation: CAWRYRSGLAEAFF. This rearrangement joins TRBV30 to TRBJ1-1, with D possibly TRBD1 on 5 matching bases. This CDR3 spans 14 amino acids. From germline, CDR1 is GTSNPN and CDR2 SVGIG (reference sequence). V lost 3 bases to trimming and J lost 6 bases, with 17 bases between them. The whole variable domain, filled in from reference TRBV30 and TRBJ1-1, reads SQTIHQWPATLVQPVGSPLSLECTVEGTSNPNLYWYRQAAGRGLQLLFYSVGIGQISSEVPQNLSASRPQDRQFILSSKKLLLSDSGFYLCAWRYRSGLAEAFFGQGTRLTVV.

This chain links TRBV7-3 with TRBJ2-4, with 7 bases aligning to TRBD2. This CDR3 contains 13 residues. Germline CDR1 and CDR2: SGHTA and FQGTGA. J gave up 7 bases and V 8 bases, and 8 bases lay outside the gene matches. In DNA, the CDR3 is TGTGCCAGCGGAAAGGAGGGAGGGAACATTCAGTACTTC. Its protein is CASGKEGGNIQYF.

The chain employs TRBV29-1 and TRBJ2-5, with TRBD1 matching over 7 bases. This CDR3 has 12 amino acids. With 7 bases clipped from V and 5 bases from J, the junction kept 7 bases outside the gene matches. Germline-derived CDR1 and CDR2 are SQVTM and ANQGSEA. CDR3 DNA sequence: TGCAGCGCAAACAGGGGAACGGAGACCCAGTACTTC. Protein product: CSANRGTETQYF.

CDR3 DNA sequence: TGTGCCTGGTCTGGGCAGGTCTATGGCTACACCTTC. It encodes CAWSGQVYGYTF. V gene TRBV30 combines with J gene TRBJ1-2; D gene unclear. In germline, CDR1 is GTSNPN, CDR2 SVGIG (reference sequence). The CDR3 is 12 amino acids. Trimming took 5 bases from V and 4 from J, leaving 11 bases between them. The whole variable domain, remainder taken from reference TRBV30 and TRBJ1-2, is SQTIHQWPATLVQPVGSPLSLECTVEGTSNPNLYWYRQAAGRGLQLLFYSVGIGQISSEVPQNLSASRPQDRQFILSSKKLLLSDSGFYLCAWSGQVYGYTFGSGTRLTVV.

The chain employs TRBV29-1 and TRBJ2-1; D is possibly TRBD1 (6 bases). Germline V gives CDR1 SQVTM, CDR2 ANQGSEA. The CDR3 length is 11 residues. Trimming cost V 4 bases and J 13 bases, with 14 bases left between them. CDR3 coding DNA: TGCAGCGTTGGAACAGGGTGGGGACAGTTCTTC. It specifies CSVGTGWGQFF.

This chain joins TRBV5-1 and TRBJ1-2; D is perhaps TRBD1 (5 bases). The CDR3 totals 15 residues. Trimming removed 1 base at V and 8 bases at J, with 18 bases between. Germline V CDR1 and CDR2: SGHRS, YFSETQ. CDR3 nucleotides: TGCGCCAGCAGCTTGACACAGGTGACCTCGGGGGGCTACACCTTC. Translation gives CASSLTQVTSGGYTF.

The chain joins TRBV4-1 to TRBJ1-5, with 9 bases fitting TRBD1. Per the germline V gene, CDR1 is MGHRA and CDR2 is YSYEKL. The J segment lost 4 bases and the V segment lost 4 bases, leaving 5 bases of the junction unmatched. This CDR3 contains 15 residues. CDR3 DNA: TGCGCCAGCAGCCCCGGACAGGGGCGAAATCAGCCCCAGCATTTT. Amino acids: CASSPGQGRNQPQHF.

The rearrangement joins TRBV6-6 to TRBJ2-2, with D uncertain. Deletions cut 5 bases from V and 1 base from J, with 8 bases between. The CDR3 has 14 residues. CDR1 is MNHNY, CDR2 SVGAGI, per germline (reference sequence). The CDR3: CASSQAENTGELFF. In DNA form, the CDR3 reads TGTGCCAGCAGTCAAGCTGAGAACACCGGGGAGCTGTTTTTT.

The chain recombines TRBV5-6 with TRBJ1-5; D gene uncertain. The V gene lost 7 bases and the J gene lost 7 bases, with 12 bases spanning the gap. The V gene's germline CDR1 is SGHDT and CDR2 YYEEEE. The CDR3 contains 12 residues. DNA of the CDR3: TGTGCCAGCGGACGTCCTGGACAGCCCCAGCATTTT. This translates into CASGRPGQPQHF.

This clone was recorded a few times. The chain uses TRBV14 and TRBJ1-2; no definite D call. The CDR3 is 15 residues long. V lost 0 bases and J lost 4, with 12 bases in between. In germline, CDR1 is SGHDN, CDR2 FVKESK. The CDR3 is CASSQDGGSSYGYTF. In DNA, the CDR3 is TGTGCCAGCAGCCAAGATGGCGGCAGTTCCTATGGCTACACCTTC.

The chain couples TRBV30 to TRBJ2-1, with D perhaps assigned TRBD1 or TRBD2 (5 bases each). Germline CDR1 is GTSNPN and CDR2 is SVGIG (reference sequence). The CDR3 sequence is 12 residues long. Trimming left V 5 bases short and J 8 bases short, with 13 bases between. The CDR3 is CAWGGSVYEQFF. CDR3 bases: TGTGCCTGGGGGGGAAGCGTCTATGAGCAGTTCTTC.

This chain uses TRBV29-1 with TRBJ2-4, with a tentative D call TRBD1 (6 bases). V was pared by 6 bases and J by 1 base, with 13 bases between. Per the germline V gene, CDR1 is SQVTM and CDR2 is ANQGSEA. The length of the CDR3 is 14 residues. The CDR3 protein is CSVLPGAAKNIQYF. The CDR3 DNA reads TGCAGCGTCCTCCCAGGGGCGGCCAAAAACATTCAGTACTTC.

The chain is built from TRBV5-1 and TRBJ2-1; D unclear. In germline, CDR1 is SGHRS, CDR2 YFSETQ. V lost 2 bases, J lost 7 bases, and 13 bases lay in between. The CDR3 is 14 amino acids. The CDR3 loop reads CASSFPQVGNEQFF. The CDR3 nucleotides read TGCGCCAGCAGCTTTCCCCAGGTGGGGAATGAGCAGTTCTTC.

The V call is TRBV27, the J call TRBJ1-5, with TRBD1 matching 7 bases. There are 15 residues in the CDR3. Germline V lookup: CDR1 MNHEY, CDR2 SMNVEV (reference sequence). V was clipped by 0 bases and J by 5 bases; unmatched bases: 4. The CDR3 DNA is TGTGCCAGCAGTTTATCAGGGGGCGAAGATCAGCCCCAGCATTTT. It is translated as CASSLSGGEDQPQHF.

The rearrangement links TRBV29-1 to TRBJ2-1; 7 bases match TRBD2. V was clipped by 3 bases and J by 9 bases; unmatched bases: 11. Per germline, CDR1 SQVTM and CDR2 ANQGSEA. This CDR3 spans 14 amino acids. This CDR3 reads CSVEGGSPGSEQFF. CDR3 DNA sequence: TGCAGCGTTGAGGGCGGGAGCCCCGGGAGTGAGCAGTTCTTC.

The V gene is TRBV2, the J gene TRBJ1-2; D possibly corresponds to TRBD1 (5 bases). The germline V and J ends were trimmed by 6 bases and 5 bases, with 22 bases remaining between them. CDR3 length equals 16 residues. Germline V gene data show CDR1 as SNHLY and CDR2 as FYNNEI. CDR3 sequence reads: CASRVPGLTSGYGYTF. CDR3 DNA sequence: TGTGCCAGCAGAGTACCGGGACTGACCTCCGGATATGGCTACACCTTC.

This sequence joins TRBV6-6 and TRBJ1-2; D might be TRBD1 (6 bases). V lost 2 bases, J lost 8 bases, and 15 bases lay in between. There are 14 residues in the CDR3. Germline CDR1 is MNHNY and CDR2 is SVGAGI (reference sequence). CDR3 nucleotides: TGTGCCAGCAGTTACGATCCGGGGGCGATGGGCTACACCTTC. Protein sequence: CASSYDPGAMGYTF.

This clone was counted only a few times. The rearrangement links TRBV29-1 to TRBJ1-2, with a possible D match to TRBD1 (5 bases). Germline values: CDR1 SQVTM, CDR2 ANQGSEA. Trimming stripped 7 bases from V and 4 bases from J, with 19 bases between. The length of the CDR3 is 14 residues. The CDR3 bases are TGCAGCGCCGAGGGTCAGGAAGACAGCTATGGCTACACCTTC. It specifies CSAEGQEDSYGYTF. Looking up the rest from reference TRBV29-1 and TRBJ1-2 gives the full variable domain: SAVISQKPSRDICQRGTSLTIQCQVDSQVTMMFWYRQQPGQSLTLIATANQGSEATYESGFVIDKFPISRPNLTFSTLTVSNMSPEDSSIYLCSAEGQEDSYGYTFGSGTRLTVV.

The sample holds a few counts of this clone. This chain uses TRBV28 with TRBJ2-5; 9 bases line up with TRBD2. The trim removed 3 bases at V and 3 bases at J, leaving 5 bases unmatched. Germline V CDR1 and CDR2: MDHEN, SYDVKM. The CDR3 loop spans 15 amino acids. The CDR3 sequence is CASSFMSSGKETQYF. In DNA, the CDR3 is TGTGCCAGCAGTTTTATGTCTAGCGGGAAAGAGACCCAGTACTTC.